This T cell receptor beta chain was recorded in a study of shared clonotypes between healthy human individuals. CD45RO negativity and positive selection for CCR7 defined naive CD8 cells, a population that excluded terminally differentiated effector memory CD45RA+ cells. Recent vaccinations or acute infections were absent in the healthy HIV-negative adult donors. Sequencing was at deep level. For sorted subsets, approximately 0.2 ug DNA per replicate equaled roughly 30,000 T cell genomes. Method: immunoSEQ multiplex PCR; TCRdb's copy keeps in-frame clones and lacks some. The sample records over 2 million clones, less than 95% being singletons. Sequencing input: naive CD8+ T cells sorted from blood. This receptor was identified in a man aged 18 to 30 in good health.

The CDR3 spells CASSQDRAGGPGDTQYF. The CDR3 coding sequence is TGTGCCAGCAGCCAAGATCGGGCGGGAGGGCCGGGAGATACGCAGTATTTT. This chain joins TRBV4-2 and TRBJ2-3; 9 bases align to TRBD2. CDR1 and CDR2 from the germline V gene are LGHNA and YNFKEQ. Unmatched junction bases numbered 9, after V lost 0 bases and J lost 5 bases. This CDR3 region has 17 residues.